A few counts support the clone carrying this TCR beta chain. Its target is unknown. This entry comes from a study of T-cell memory formation after mild COVID-19. As for the study in general: There were largely donor-specific TCR clusters.

Using its own MiXCR run on the 5' RACE reads, TCRdb lists one record per CDR3 protein. The data show 50,000 to 75,000 distinct CDR3 sequences, less than 9.5% seen once. The CDR3 runs 15 residues. Unmatched junction bases numbered 7, after V lost 8 bases and J lost 0 bases. The germline gives CDR1 ENHRY, CDR2 SYGVKD. General observations from the study: Clones from the second wave (peaking day 37) had unconfirmed SARS-CoV-2 specificity. Clones that got smaller from day 15 to 85 had even CD4/CD8, while clones growing later tipped toward CD4+.

The chain carries TRBV10-3 and TRBJ2-3; 8 positions agree with TRBD2. The sample was PBMCs or a T cell subset sorted from them (not recorded which). The clonotype was recovered from a young man who had mild COVID-19 (a few samples of this study predate the infection). Cell type and time point are not known. The CDR3 sequence: CAIGLAGPSTDTQYF. Here the CDR3 DNA reads TGTGCCATCGGCTTAGCGGGGCCTAGCACAGATACGCAGTATTTT.